The 13 T cell receptor beta chains below come from one sample, sequenced in a study of blood T cell repertoires in COVID-19. Clones were read by immunoSEQ multiplex PCR, and TCRdb kept only the in-frame ones, dropping some. The data hold more than 150,000 clones, with 82% observed a single time. The sample consisted of PBMCs or T cells enriched from blood (not recorded which). The receptors stem from a man aged 35 to 55 who had recovered from COVID-19.

This clone was counted only a few times. The chain uses TRBV28 and TRBJ2-7, with TRBD1 matching 9 bases. Germline CDR1 and CDR2: MDHEN and SYDVKM. V was clipped by 6 bases and J by 7 bases; unmatched bases: 7. The CDR3 runs to 13 residues. CDR3 region: CASRLTGGWEQYF. The CDR3 DNA sequence: TGTGCCAGCAGATTAACAGGGGGCTGGGAGCAGTACTTC. Supplemented by reference TRBV28 and TRBJ2-7, the full variable domain reads DVKVTQSSRYLVKRTGEKVFLECVQDMDHENMFWYRQDPGLGLRLIYFSYDVKMKEKGDIPEGYSVSREKKERFSLILESASTNQTSMYLCASRLTGGWEQYFGPGTRLTVT.

The chain uses TRBV5-1 and TRBJ1-2, with unresolved D. CDR1 and CDR2 from the germline V gene are SGHRS and YFSETQ. The CDR3 is 13 amino acids. V lost 0 bases to trimming and J lost 2 bases, with 5 bases between them. The CDR3 region has the DNA TGCGCCAGCAGCTTGGGCGTCAACTATGGCTACACCTTC. This codes for CASSLGVNYGYTF.

The chain combines TRBV6-5 with TRBJ1-1; unclear D gene. Trimming cost V 6 bases and J 4 bases, with 9 bases left between them. This CDR3 region has 12 residues. Germline assignment: CDR1 MNHEY and CDR2 SVGAGI. CDR3 amino acids: CASRGSFTEAFF. CDR3 coding DNA: TGTGCCAGCAGGGGGAGTTTCACTGAAGCTTTCTTT.

This chain joins TRBV4-3 and TRBJ1-2, with D uncertain. Germline values: CDR1 LGHNA, CDR2 YSLEER. V gave up 1 base and J gave up 0 bases, with 6 bases separating them. The CDR3 loop spans 14 amino acids. The CDR3 region has the DNA TGCGCCAGCAGCCAAGGGGGAGCTAACTATGGCTACACCTTC. This sequence encodes CASSQGGANYGYTF.

V usage is TRBV18 and J usage is TRBJ2-7; 7 nucleotides match TRBD1. The J segment lost 3 bases and the V segment lost 5 bases, leaving 7 bases of the junction unmatched. CDR1 KGHSH and CDR2 LQKENI come from the germline V gene. The CDR3 is 14 residues long. This CDR3 reads CASSSYQGDYEQYF. DNA of the CDR3: TGTGCCAGCTCATCATATCAGGGGGACTACGAGCAGTACTTC.

The chain employs TRBV2 and TRBJ1-2, with D hard to call. The CDR3 has 17 residues. Germline CDR1 and CDR2: SNHLY and FYNNEI. Trimming left V 3 bases short and J 4 bases short, with 21 bases between. The CDR3 region is CASSDLKTGWSGYGYTF. The CDR3 region has the DNA TGTGCCAGCAGTGACCTAAAGACCGGCTGGTCGGGCTATGGCTACACCTTC.

As for this clone: Its ends do not fully match the called genes, so a read error is possible. This rearrangement joins TRBV6-6 to TRBJ2-5, with TRBD2 as a possible D gene (5 bases). Germline CDR1 MNHNY, CDR2 SVGAGI (reference sequence). The CDR3 contains 13 residues. CDR3 DNA: TGTGCCAGCAGTTACGAGCGGCAAGGGACCCAGTACTTC. This gives the protein CASSYERQGTQYF.

The V call is TRBV19, the J call TRBJ2-3; 9 bases line up with TRBD2. This CDR3 is 16 amino acids long. J lost 2 bases, V lost 4 bases, and 7 bases had no gene match. Germline V gene lookup returns CDR1 LNHDA and CDR2 SQIVND (reference sequence). CDR3 nucleotide sequence: TGTGCCAGTAGTACCCCGCGGGAGGGCCTCACAGATACGCAGTATTTT. Protein sequence: CASSTPREGLTDTQYF.

This chain connects TRBV21-1 to TRBJ1-5. TRBV21-1 is listed as a pseudogene. CDR3 length: 16 residues. The CDR3 region has the DNA TGTGCCAGCAGCAAAGTTAGCGCACCACGGAACCAGCCCCAGCATTTT. Its protein is CASSKVSAPRNQPQHF.

This chain joins TRBV7-2 and TRBJ1-6; D perhaps matches TRBD1 (5 bases). This CDR3 has 15 residues. CDR1 and CDR2 (germline): SGHTA, FQGNSA. The V end was cut by 2 bases, the J end by 4 bases, with 9 bases between. The CDR3 loop is CASSLPPGYNSPLHF. In nucleotides, the CDR3 is TGTGCCAGCAGCTTACCCCCAGGGTATAATTCACCCCTCCACTTT.

This chain joins TRBV18 and TRBJ2-3, with TRBD2 matching 7 bases. Trimming took 3 bases from V and 0 from J; bases not matched to a gene: 12. The CDR3 contains 18 residues. Germline CDR1 KGHSH, CDR2 LQKENI. The CDR3 protein is CASSPPRVVAGSTDTQYF. The CDR3 DNA reads TGTGCCAGCTCACCCCCAAGAGTGGTAGCGGGTAGCACAGATACGCAGTATTTT.

V usage is TRBV4-1 and J usage is TRBJ2-7; possibly TRBD1 for D (7 bases). Between the trimmed V and J ends, which lost 7 bases and 1 base, there was a span of 14 bases. The CDR3 spans 14 residues. In germline, CDR1 is MGHRA, CDR2 YSYEKL. The CDR3 spells CASNRQGGSYEQYV. The CDR3 DNA reads TGCGCCAGCAACCGCCAGGGGGGATCCTACGAGCAGTACGTC.

The gene calls are TRBV19 and TRBJ1-5; 8 bases match TRBD1. The CDR3 has 15 amino acids. The germline V gene has CDR1 LNHDA and CDR2 SQIVND (reference sequence). V trimming: 6 bases; J trimming: 4 bases; junction bases outside the gene matches: 8. CDR3 loop: CASRRQGRENQPQHF. The CDR3 region has the DNA TGTGCCAGTAGGAGACAGGGGCGGGAGAATCAGCCCCAGCATTTT.